A single sample gave rise to the 16 T cell receptor beta chains below, sequenced in a study of T cells in Graves' hyperthyroidism and ophthalmopathy. Amplified TCR beta CDR3 regions derived from RNA transcripts. The study used the HTBI primer set for a first-round RT-PCR of the TCR CDR3. From the multiplex PCR reads, TCRdb called clonotypes with MiXCR, one entry per CDR3 protein. The profile covers around 400,000 distinct CDR3 sequences, with approximately 14% appearing a single time and about 30% taken by the ten largest. Sequencing input: blood. These TCRs come from a woman younger than 35 with Graves' hyperthyroidism that later progressed to Graves' ophthalmopathy.

V is TRBV4-3 and J is TRBJ1-6, with 7 bases that match TRBD1. The CDR3 loop spans 13 amino acids. Germline CDR1 and CDR2: LGHNA and YSLEER. V lost 6 bases and J lost 10; bases outside the gene matches: 6. CDR3 in amino acids: CASSQGQRSPLHF. The CDR3 DNA reads as TGCGCCAGCAGTCAGGGACAGCGGTCACCCCTCCACTTT.

In its sample, this clonotype was seen a few times. The rearrangement joins TRBV14 to TRBJ2-2; D could derive from TRBD1 or TRBD2 (5 bases each). From germline, CDR1 is SGHDN and CDR2 FVKESK. This CDR3 region has 17 residues. Trimming removed 2 bases from V and 3 bases from J, with 16 bases in between. CDR3 DNA sequence: TGTGCCAGCAGCCAATCCGAGGGGCATTTCCACACCGGGGAGCTGTTTTTT. Protein product: CASSQSEGHFHTGELFF.

This clonotype was counted at least ten times. This CDR3 is CASSFIPPEQFF. The CDR3 DNA is TGCGCCAGCAGCTTCATCCCCCCTGAGCAGTTCTTC. The chain combines TRBV5-1 with TRBJ2-1, with D unresolved. There are 12 residues in the CDR3. In germline, CDR1 is SGHRS, CDR2 YFSETQ. The ends were cut back, 2 bases at V and 9 bases at J, with 9 bases in the middle.

The rearrangement joins TRBV7-2 to TRBJ2-5; either TRBD1 or TRBD2 may fit D (7 bases each). The length of the CDR3 is 13 residues. Germline V CDR1 and CDR2: SGHTA, FQGNSA. V lost 5 bases and J 13 bases, leaving 20 bases between the germline ends. The CDR3, as DNA: TGTGCCAGCAGCCCTGTCCAGGGGGGGGCGACGTACTTC. Translated: CASSPVQGGATYF.

The sample holds a few counts of this clonotype. The chain links TRBV6-2 or TRBV6-3 to TRBJ2-1, with no clear D. The CDR3 runs 14 residues. Germline lookup yields CDR1 MNHEY and CDR2 SVGEGT. Trimming removed 2 bases from V and 9 bases from J, with 14 bases in between. The CDR3 sequence: CASSYLGSGSEQFF. As DNA, the CDR3 is TGTGCCAGCAGTTACCTCGGTTCGGGCAGTGAGCAGTTCTTC.

J is TRBJ2-5 and V is TRBV20-1; 14 positions match TRBD2. Germline V lookup: CDR1 DFQATT, CDR2 SNEGSKA (reference sequence). This CDR3 is 18 amino acids long. V lost 2 bases, J lost 7 bases, and 15 bases stayed unmatched. This CDR3 is CSARFPAGTSGRGGTQYF. CDR3 nucleotides: TGCAGTGCTAGATTCCCGGCGGGGACTAGCGGGAGAGGGGGGACCCAGTACTTC.

V is TRBV20-1 and J is TRBJ1-1, with 9 nucleotides matching TRBD1. CDR1 DFQATT and CDR2 SNEGSKA come from the germline V gene (reference sequence). This CDR3 spans 14 amino acids. After removal of 3 bases from V and 6 bases from J, the junction contained 8 bases not matched to a gene. For the CDR3, the DNA is TGCAGTGCTAGTGGACAGGGGCCCGCCGCTGAAGCTTTCTTT. Translating it yields CSASGQGPAAEAFF.

In the case of this clonotype: This may be a read error: a much more frequent sequence differs by one nucleotide. This chain uses TRBV2 with TRBJ2-6; D gene ambiguous. Trimming pared 8 bases from V and 0 bases from J, leaving 5 bases between. CDR3 length: 13 residues. The germline gives CDR1 SNHLY, CDR2 FYNNEI. CDR3 amino acids: CASPDSGANVLTF. CDR3 coding DNA: TGTGCCAGCCCAGACTCTGGGGCCAACGTCCTGACTTTC.

V gene TRBV2 combines with J gene TRBJ2-2, with 7 bases that match TRBD2. V shed 4 bases and J 7 bases; nucleotides not matched to a gene: 9. The length of the CDR3 is 15 residues. Germline values: CDR1 SNHLY, CDR2 FYNNEI. CDR3 DNA sequence: TGTGCCAGCAGTGGGGACTATCCGGCGGGCGGGGAGCTGTTTTTT. It yields the protein CASSGDYPAGGELFF.

The chain couples TRBV19 to TRBJ2-1; 14 nucleotides align to TRBD2. J gave up 6 bases and V 3 bases, and 1 base lay outside the gene matches. CDR1 is LNHDA and CDR2 is SQIVND in the germline V gene (reference sequence). The CDR3 sequence is 15 residues long. The CDR3 region has the DNA TGTGCCAGTAGTATTGGGACTAGCGGGAGCAATGAGCAGTTCTTC. Its translation is CASSIGTSGSNEQFF.

A few counts support this clonotype. The chain links TRBV19 to TRBJ2-7; 15 bases are shared with TRBD2. J was trimmed by 6 bases and V by 5 bases; bases with no gene match: 5. CDR3 length: 15 amino acids. Germline V gene data show CDR1 as LNHDA and CDR2 as SQIVND (reference sequence). In DNA, the CDR3 is TGTGCCAGTAGTCCCGAGGGACTAGCGGGAGGCGAGCAGTACTTC. Translated, it gives CASSPEGLAGGEQYF.

This clonotype showed up many times. The chain has TRBV6-5 and TRBJ1-1; D remains ambiguous. With 3 bases removed from V and 7 bases from J, the gap between germline ends came to 9 bases. The CDR3 length is 12 residues. Germline V gene sequence: CDR1 MNHEY, CDR2 SVGAGI. The CDR3: CASSYPDREAFF. The CDR3 region has the DNA TGTGCCAGCAGTTATCCAGACCGTGAAGCTTTCTTT.

The chain uses TRBV11-2 and TRBJ1-1; no clear D gene. CDR3 length equals 13 residues. Germline V gene sequence: CDR1 SGHAT, CDR2 FQNNGV. Trimming pared 3 bases from V and 8 bases from J, leaving 13 bases between. The CDR3 region has the DNA TGTGCCAGCAGCTTCGGCGGCGGGTGGGAAGCTTTCTTT. As protein: CASSFGGGWEAFF.

The chain employs TRBV6-2 or TRBV6-3 and TRBJ2-3; D remains ambiguous. Trimming took 9 bases from V and 5 from J, leaving 9 bases between them. This CDR3 has 11 amino acids. CDR1 and CDR2 (germline): MNHEY, SVGEGT. CDR3 sequence reads: CASQLGDTQYF. CDR3 nucleotide sequence: TGTGCCAGTCAACTCGGAGATACGCAGTATTTT.

There are many counts of this clonotype. This chain connects TRBV28 to TRBJ2-7, with TRBD1 identical over 8 bases. This CDR3 has 14 amino acids. The V gene end was trimmed by 4 bases and the J gene end by 2 bases; junction bases not matched to a gene: 4. The germline CDR1 and CDR2 sequences are MDHEN and SYDVKM. The CDR3: CASSSGQGAYEQYF. CDR3 bases: TGTGCCAGCAGTTCAGGACAGGGAGCCTACGAGCAGTACTTC.

This clonotype was recorded at least ten times. The chain carries TRBV7-2 and TRBJ2-5, with 10 nucleotides matching TRBD2. This CDR3 has 15 residues. CDR1 and CDR2 (germline): SGHTA, FQGNSA. V lost 1 base and J lost 5; bases outside the gene matches: 4. The chain's CDR3 is CASSLGLAGVETQYF. In DNA, the CDR3 is TGTGCCAGCAGCTTAGGGCTAGCGGGAGTGGAGACCCAGTACTTC.